Below are 3 T cell receptor beta chains sequenced from a single sample in a study of regulatory T cells in long-lasting Graves disease. Time point reported: newly diagnosed GD, antithyroid drugs for less than 3 months. After RNA was extracted from PBMCs, the TCR library was made from it. Relying on iRepertoire HTBI primers and Arm-PCR of CDR3 regions, the team built TCR beta libraries. TCRdb re-called the multiplex PCR reads through MiXCR, storing one row per CDR3 protein. The repertoire holds around 360,000 distinct CDR3 sequences, with roughly 17% as singletons. The data also belong to a second study, concerning T cells in Graves' hyperthyroidism and ophthalmopathy.

Sequences were derived from peripheral blood mononuclear cells (PBMCs), sampled at new diagnosis, from a patient treated with antithyroid drugs. The receptors come from a woman under 30 with Graves disease.

Comment on this clonotype: This clone may be a read error of a much larger clone one base away. V gene TRBV18 combines with J gene TRBJ1-6; D gene ambiguous. Germline CDR1 is KGHSH and CDR2 is LQKENI. CDR3 length: 13 residues. In nucleotides, the CDR3 is TGTGCCGGCTCAAGATCAGATAACGCACCCCTCCACTTT. It is translated as CAGSRSDNAPLHF.

Only a few counts were recorded for this clonotype. The chain joins TRBV19 to TRBJ1-3; D is unclear. CDR3 length equals 15 residues. In germline, CDR1 is LNHDA, CDR2 SQIVND (reference sequence). V dropped 3 bases and J dropped 4 bases, with 13 bases sitting between them. The DNA of the CDR3 is TGTGCCAGTAGTATCGCCCATCGAGCAGGAAACACCATATATTTT. It yields the protein CASSIAHRAGNTIYF.

This clonotype occurred once. This may come from a read error, since a much larger clone is one base off. The rearrangement uses TRBV3-1 and TRBJ2-5; possibly TRBD1 or TRBD2 for D (5 bases each). Germline lookup yields CDR1 LGHDT and CDR2 YNNKEL (reference sequence). This CDR3 is built from 13 residues. This CDR3 reads CASSQVARETPYF. CDR3 bases: TGTGCCAGCAGCCAAGTTGCCAGGGAGACCCCGTACTTC.